This T cell receptor (beta chain) was found in a study of Graves' ophthalmopathy and Graves' hyperthyroidism. RNA transcripts were the source from which TCR beta CDR3 regions were amplified. Amplification began with first-round RT-PCR using HTBI primers, then second-round multiplex PCR was performed. TCRdb analysed the multiplex PCR reads with MiXCR anew, one entry per CDR3 protein. The sample carries 560,000 or so distinct CDR3 sequences, just under 40% recorded once. Study conclusions and caveats: Most expanded clonotypes in thyroid above 0.001 frequency also showed up in blood.

The study excluded patients with other autoimmune diseases, uncontrolled infections, pregnancy or lactation. Orbital computed tomography, thyroid ultrasound, TRAb, serum thyroxine and clinical symptoms formed the basis of diagnosis. To note about this clonotype: Its antigen is currently unknown.

Per germline, CDR1 LNHDA and CDR2 SQIVND (reference sequence). V lost 2 bases and J 0 bases, leaving 11 bases between the germline ends. The CDR3 is 17 amino acids. Material for sequencing was peripheral blood or thyroid tissue (not recorded which). This chain uses TRBV19 with TRBJ1-6; D not resolved. This receptor was taken from an adult man with Graves' hyperthyroidism. CDR3: CASSIMVDFSYNSPLHF. Written as DNA, the CDR3 is TGTGCCAGTAGTATAATGGTGGACTTCTCCTATAATTCACCCCTCCACTTT.